Given below is one TCR beta chain in context. Its antigen is currently unknown. This record belongs to a study of radiotherapy plus CTLA-4 blockade in lung cancer. Study conclusions and caveats: Early blood T cell clone dynamics, with interferon-beta, were reported to best predict response. In blood, after radiotherapy plus ipilimumab, tumor-derived TCR clones expanded.

The assay was immunoSEQ multiplex PCR, and TCRdb's table has in-frame clones only and misses some. The table records 52,000 or so clones, under 85% of them present only once. This CDR3 contains 15 residues. Between the trimmed V and J ends, which lost 2 bases and 2 bases, there was a span of 13 bases. Per the germline V gene, CDR1 is SGHTA and CDR2 is FQGTGA. The sample here was peripheral blood, taken from a patient treated with radiotherapy plus ipilimumab. The V call is TRBV7-3, the J call TRBJ2-7; D not resolved. The clonotype comes from a human donor with non-small cell lung cancer who had a partial response to radiotherapy plus ipilimumab. The CDR3 DNA is TGTGCCAGCAGCTTAGGGCACTCTGCCACCTACGAGCAGTACTTC. It encodes CASSLGHSATYEQYF.